Below, 4 T cell receptor beta chains from the same sample are listed, as sequenced in a study of blood T cell repertoires in COVID-19. Profiling relied on immunoSEQ multiplex PCR, and the TCRdb table lists in-frame clones only, not all of them. Seen here are 150,000 to 200,000 clones, around 87% observed once, and the top ten hold around 6.5%. Sequencing used peripheral blood. These receptors all come from a woman of 80 years or more in a cohort sampled during active or convalescent COVID-19.

The chain couples TRBV6-1 to TRBJ2-3; a possible D gene is TRBD2 (5 bases). Trimming removed 1 base from V and 6 bases from J, with 11 bases in between. Germline V gene sequence: CDR1 MNHNS, CDR2 SASEGT. The CDR3 is 14 amino acids. The CDR3 region has the DNA TGTGCCAGCAGTGAAGGGCCGGGGTCGGATACGCAGTATTTT. It codes for CASSEGPGSDTQYF.

Only one count was recorded for this clone. The chain combines TRBV18 with TRBJ1-3; D remains unclear. Deletions cut 5 bases from V and 2 bases from J, with 13 bases between. The CDR3 length is 15 residues. Germline CDR1 is KGHSH and CDR2 is LQKENI. CDR3 residues: CASSSRQATGNTIYF. Here the CDR3 DNA reads TGTGCCAGCTCAAGTCGGCAGGCTACTGGAAACACCATATATTTT.

The chain has TRBV4-1 and TRBJ1-4, with a possible D match to TRBD1 (5 bases). This CDR3 is 13 amino acids long. Germline CDR1 MGHRA, CDR2 YSYEKL. The V gene lost 3 bases and the J gene lost 4 bases, with 6 bases spanning the gap. The CDR3 DNA is TGCGCCAGCAGCCAGACAGTTAATGAAAAACTGTTTTTT. This sequence encodes CASSQTVNEKLFF.

V usage is TRBV3-1 (or the pseudogene TRBV3-2) and J usage is TRBJ2-3, with 7 bases identical to TRBD1. CDR3 length: 12 amino acids. CDR1 is LGHDT and CDR2 is YNNKEL in the germline V gene (reference sequence). Trimming at V came to 6 bases and at J to 9 bases, leaving 6 bases not matched to a gene. The CDR3 DNA reads as TGTGCCAGCAGACAGGGGTTGCGGACGCAGTATTTT. This translates into CASRQGLRTQYF.